This T cell receptor (beta chain) appears in the sequencing data of a study of T cell responses to AZD1222 COVID-19 vaccine (dated by TCRdb to the early 2020s). A note on the overall study: AZD1222 recipients given second doses at about 4 weeks or at about 12 weeks were pooled, since spike-specific TCR depth and breadth were not found to differ between the two schedules. TCR sequencing covered 233 trial participants: 207 given two doses of AZD1222 and approximately 25 given two doses of MenACWY control vaccine. Enrollment into the trials was organized by age into subgroups of 18-55, 56-69 and 70-plus years, and those subgroups contained roughly 150, 30 and 60 TCR-sequenced participants, respectively.

This clone was seen only once. The antigen it recognizes is unknown. Base qualities were left out, and no much larger clone turns up one base away. The CDR3 regions of human TCRbeta chains were subjected to immunosequencing. Turning to the authors' computational methods: Repertoire TCRs were checked for matches against a reference library of SARS-CoV-2-specific TCRs that had been generated using the MIRA antigen-specificity platform. Breadth was defined as the fraction of unique TCRs that were SARS-CoV-2-associated, and depth was defined as the fraction of total T cells that were SARS-CoV-2-associated. Using the MIRA data, each spike-specific TCR was mapped to the spike region that the TCR reacts to and placed in a CD4 or CD8 class. Log10-transformed breadth and depth values were compared by one-way ANOVA with Sidak's multiple comparisons tests. TCRdb carries this immuneACCESS record with in-frame sequences only. Its versions omit some clonotypes, under half of them owing to an unresolved V gene in the studies checked, with the rest unexplained. The V and J calls and clone size were taken over from that table, and D and trimming were inferred from the DNA. This sample has roughly 140,000 clones in its table, and 88% of those were observed once. Around 15% of the sample rests with the top ten.

The intended sense of this specimen's time point label: baseline before first vaccination. Samples from vaccinated people were obtained from the UK trials COV001 and COV002, which included a single-blind randomized controlled phase 2/3 trial of AZD1222 (ChAdOx1 nCoV-19) in healthy adults. For TCRbeta chain sequencing, PBMC samples were collected from trial participants at day 0 and at day 28 after the second dose. The research as a whole found: In the small 56-69-year group, the increase in depth fell short of significance, most likely because of low power. No day 14 peak-response samples were available, so repertoires were characterized only after the peak T cell response. Only a handful of AZD1222 recipients were SARS-CoV-2 seropositive at baseline, limiting conclusions about previously exposed vaccinees. Reportedly, almost half of the unique spike-specific TCRs recognized epitopes lying outside the regions that are mutated in the B.1.351 and B.1.1.7 variants. Most participants were white British and females outnumbered males, and the authors suggested that clonal diversity may have been underestimated. The vaccine-associated CD4 TCRs covered the entire spike protein, and the dominant responses fell in regions 160-218 and 743-854. After two AZD1222 doses, both the breadth and the depth of spike-specific TCRs were significantly higher than at day 0 and than in MenACWY recipients.

Trimming takes 6 bases off V and 5 bases off J; junction bases not matched to a gene: 12. Taken from cysteine to phenylalanine, the CDR3 has 15 residues. Only CDR3 DNA is held: 45 bases, read in frame from base 1. Sequences LNHDA (CDR1) and SQIVND (CDR2) are obtained from the germline V gene (reference sequence). The material sequenced was peripheral blood, taken on day 0 of AZD1222 vaccination. This receptor was obtained from an adult in good health. The chain was built from TRBV19 and TRBJ1-1, with 7 middle bases fitting TRBD1. For the CDR3, the sequence is CASRNQGGARTEAFF. The DNA sequence reads TGTGCCAGTAGAAACCAGGGGGGGGCTCGTACTGAAGCTTTCTTT.